Sequencing of this T cell receptor (beta chain) was carried out in a study of beta chain features in type 1 diabetes (dated by TCRdb to the late 2010s). Describing the broader study: Mean age, gender distribution, total cell number and subset yield did not differ between patients and healthy donors. A total of roughly 100 million sorted cells were examined across all samples, and the number of cells per subset was strongly correlated with RNA yield. In the study, TCRB repertoires of sorted circulating CD4+ T cell subsets from recently diagnosed type 1 diabetes patients were compared with those of matched healthy donors. Regulatory and stem cell-like memory subsets were isolated from only 8 patients and roughly eight healthy donors, whereas naive and central memory subsets came from all 30 or so donors.

From each donor, a single peripheral blood sample of about 100 mL on average was drawn into heparinised tubes. Naive, central memory, regulatory and stem cell-like memory CD4+ T cells were sorted on a BD FACSAria II using a panel including CD45RO, CCR7, CD25, CD127, CD95 and CD27. Purity was above 95% for every sorted population. PBMCs were isolated right away by Lymphoprep density gradient centrifugation and were stained directly, without culture. Samples were stained and sorted in pairs, with one healthy donor and one patient per experiment, so that batch effects were minimized. Comments on this clone: Its binding antigen is unknown. No quality values exist for individual bases; no much larger clone is one base distant.

The High Capacity cDNA Reverse Transcription Kit was used to reverse transcribe all of the isolated RNA, meaning that expressed TCRB transcripts were what got sequenced. Deep immunoSEQ sequencing was performed on naive, central memory and regulatory T cell samples, with an average of approximately 4 million total reads per sample. Sorted cells were lysed in RLT buffer, and RNA was extracted using DNase-treated RNeasy Micro or Mini kits according to cell number. To prevent cross-contamination, each cell subset was processed individually, whereas patient and healthy donor samples were processed jointly. Using the immunoSEQ multiplex PCR, TCRB sequences were amplified from cDNA into 87-bp fragments spanning the CDR3 region. Sequencing of the amplicons was done on the Illumina HiSeq platform. The paper's data handling went like this. Synthetic template baselines were used to correct PCR bias computationally, reads within Hamming distance 2 were collapsed, and singletons that could not be merged were discarded. Reads were aligned against IMGT to assign V, D and J genes, CDR3 length and insertions or deletions at six rearrangement sites. Within each subset, clonotype counts were normalized to the number of sorted cells before true diversity and Gini coefficients were calculated with the tcR R package. The overlap coefficient, calculated on TCRB nucleotide sequences, was used to measure repertoire sharing. As a proxy for the pre-selection repertoire, out-of-frame TCRB sequences from naive cells were analyzed. What TCRdb holds here is the immuneACCESS table cut down to in-frame rearrangements. Part of the clones is not present; checked against another copy, under half of the missing clones reflect an unresolved V gene, and the others are unexplained. That table gives V, J and clone size, and the DNA gave D and trimming. Present in this sample are hundreds of thousands of clones, around an eighth of which were seen just once. The ten largest clones take up roughly 0.04% of the sample.

V trim: 6 bases; J trim: 1 base; unmatched bases: 3. The CDR3 runs 14 residues from the cysteine to the phenylalanine. The read is trimmed to its CDR3 DNA, 42 bases read in frame from base 1. The germline V gene encodes CDR1 SEHNR and CDR2 FQNEAQ (reference sequence). What the research found in general, with its limitations: The naive, central memory and regulatory TCRB repertoires appeared to resemble one another more closely among patients than among healthy donors. Shorter templates might be favored by PCR, yet because patient and control samples were amplified and corrected together, any such skew would affect both groups equally. Because cDNA rather than genomic DNA was sequenced, highly expressing activated cells could have been over-represented, although no difference in activation and CD3 levels was found between groups. At VDJ recombination sites, type 1 diabetes patients had fewer insertions and more deleted nucleotides, which implies abnormalities in thymic rearrangement. HLA sub-analyses involved small numbers of individuals, so any influence of HLA type on TCRB rearrangement remained unresolved. In all four CD4+ subsets, TCRB CDR3 length was moderately but significantly shorter in type 1 diabetes patients.

Sequencing was performed on naive CD4+ T cells from blood. The cell subset or site label, read with the paper, signifies: true naive CD4+ T cells. The rearrangement combines TRBV7-9 with TRBJ1-1, with 9 bases aligning to TRBD1. This TCR derives from a man between 18 and 35 years old with type 1 diabetes. The CDR3 in this case is CASRATGGNTEAFF. The sequence in DNA is TGTGCCAGCAGGGCGACAGGGGGGAACACTGAAGCTTTCTTT.